Listed here are 14 T cell receptor beta chains from one sample, sequenced in a study of OX40 agonist ivuxolimab in advanced cancers. Some clones are missing from TCRdb's copy, which holds only in-frame ones; the method was immunoSEQ multiplex PCR. This sample yields about 36,000 clones, of which 70% to 80% are seen a single time; around a fifth belongs to the top ten. Here the sequenced sample was CD4+ or CD8+ T cells sorted from blood, taken in a trial of the OX40 agonist ivuxolimab. The source of these receptors is an adult with an advanced solid tumor such as melanoma, head and neck, liver or kidney cancer.

The chain recombines TRBV5-1 with TRBJ2-1, with D unresolved. V lost 2 bases and J lost 7, with 19 bases in between. Germline V lookup: CDR1 SGHRS, CDR2 YFSETQ. The CDR3 runs 16 residues. CDR3 nucleotide sequence: TGCGCCAGCAGCTTCCACCTAGACACCGTAAGGAATGAGCAGTTCTTC. Translation gives CASSFHLDTVRNEQFF.

In this sample, this clone turned up a few times. The V call is TRBV29-1, the J call TRBJ2-3; 9 bases map to TRBD1. Unmatched junction bases numbered 12, after V lost 6 bases and J lost 5 bases. The CDR3 consists of 15 residues. Germline values: CDR1 SQVTM, CDR2 ANQGSEA. CDR3 sequence (DNA): TGCAGCGTCCTACCATTACAGGGGGCTATAGATACGCAGTATTTT. This translates into CSVLPLQGAIDTQYF.

This clone was picked up a small number of times. The gene calls are TRBV11-2 and TRBJ2-7; D is unclear. Germline lookup yields CDR1 SGHAT and CDR2 FQNNGV. V was clipped by 1 base and J by 0 bases, with 10 bases between them. This CDR3 has 15 amino acids. The CDR3 loop is CASSLGGFGSYEQYF. CDR3 in DNA: TGTGCCAGCAGCTTAGGGGGTTTTGGCTCCTACGAGCAGTACTTC.

The chain combines TRBV6-6 with TRBJ1-1; D might be TRBD1 (6 bases). The CDR3 extends over 14 amino acids. The germline gives CDR1 MNHNY, CDR2 SVGAGI (reference sequence). V dropped 2 bases and J dropped 0 bases, with 7 bases sitting between them. CDR3 bases: TGTGCCAGCAGTTACACAGGGTTGAACACTGAAGCTTTCTTT. It encodes CASSYTGLNTEAFF.

The V gene is TRBV6-6, the J gene TRBJ2-7, with TRBD1 as a possible D gene (6 bases). This CDR3 is 15 amino acids long. V lost 6 bases and J lost 2, with 17 bases in between. Germline lookup yields CDR1 MNHNY and CDR2 SVGAGI (reference sequence). CDR3 bases: TGTGCCAGCAGCCCTATGACAGGAACTACCTACGAGCAGTACTTC. Translated, it gives CASSPMTGTTYEQYF.

This rearrangement joins TRBV2 to TRBJ1-1; no clear D. Germline V gives CDR1 SNHLY, CDR2 FYNNEI. The CDR3 extends over 10 amino acids. Trimming removed 6 bases at V and 10 bases at J, with 9 bases between. CDR3 amino acids: CASRGFGAFF. The CDR3 DNA reads as TGTGCCAGCAGGGGTTTCGGAGCTTTCTTT. The variable domain in full, completed from reference TRBV2 and TRBJ1-1, reads EPEVTQTPSHQVTQMGQEVILRCVPISNHLYFYWYRQILGQKVEFLVSFYNNEISEKSEIFDDQFSVERPDGSNFTLKIRSTKLEDSAMYFCASRGFGAFFGQGTRLTVV.

This chain uses TRBV7-3 with TRBJ2-2; 10 bases agree with TRBD2. CDR3 length: 19 residues. With 3 bases clipped from V and 0 bases from J, the junction kept 10 bases outside the gene matches. Germline V gene sequence: CDR1 SGHTA, CDR2 FQGTGA. The CDR3 bases are TGTGCCAGCAGCTTCAACCCGAGGACTAGCGGAGCGAACACCGGGGAGCTGTTTTTT. It specifies CASSFNPRTSGANTGELFF.

This chain links TRBV7-8 with TRBJ2-3, with 10 bases identical to TRBD2. Trimming cost V 0 bases and J 2 bases; bases outside gene matches: 5. The CDR3 runs to 17 residues. From germline, CDR1 is SGHVS and CDR2 FQNEAQ. The CDR3 reads CASSLAGSGRTTDTQYF. In nucleotides, the CDR3 is TGTGCCAGCAGCTTAGCGGGTAGCGGGAGGACCACAGATACGCAGTATTTT.

The chain is built from TRBV28 and TRBJ2-3; TRBD2 agrees at 8 bases. The CDR3 runs 16 residues. Trimming at V came to 5 bases and at J to 2 bases, leaving 9 bases not matched to a gene. Germline CDR1 MDHEN, CDR2 SYDVKM. The CDR3 bases are TGTGCCAGCAGTAAAGGACTAGCCGGGATCACAGATACGCAGTATTTT. Translating it yields CASSKGLAGITDTQYF.

The chain combines TRBV28 with TRBJ1-4; no reliable D call. The CDR3 is 14 amino acids. The germline gives CDR1 MDHEN, CDR2 SYDVKM. The ends were cut back, 3 bases at V and 2 bases at J, with 7 bases in the middle. CDR3 sequence (DNA): TGTGCCAGCAGTTTCTTTAAGACTAATGAAAAACTGTTTTTT. It encodes CASSFFKTNEKLFF.

This clone was detected only a few times. In DNA form, the CDR3 reads TGTGCCAGCAGCCAATCCGGGCCCCAAGAGACCCAGTACTTC. Translating gives CASSQSGPQETQYF. The chain couples TRBV7-9 to TRBJ2-5; D ambiguous. With 5 bases removed from V and 1 base from J, the gap between germline ends came to 11 bases. Per germline, CDR1 SEHNR and CDR2 FQNEAQ (reference sequence). The CDR3 is 14 residues long. Full variable domain (outside the CDR3, taken from reference TRBV7-9 and TRBJ2-5): DTGVSQNPRHKITKRGQNVTFRCDPISEHNRLYWYRQTLGQGPEFLTYFQNEAQLEKSRLLSDRFSAERPKGSFSTLEIQRTEQGDSAMYLCASSQSGPQETQYFGPGTRLLVL.

In its sample, this clone was seen once. This sequence joins TRBV2 and TRBJ2-1, with D unclear. CDR3 length equals 14 residues. In germline, CDR1 is SNHLY, CDR2 FYNNEI. The ends were cut back, 4 bases at V and 2 bases at J, with 9 bases in the middle. CDR3 in DNA: TGTGCCAGCAGTGGCACAGCTCCCTACAATGAGCAGTTCTTC. Translation gives CASSGTAPYNEQFF.

The chain couples TRBV11-2 to TRBJ2-5; weak D call: TRBD2 (5 bases). The end of the DNA aligns better with TRBJ2-7, so the J call may be wrong. In germline, CDR1 is SGHAT, CDR2 FQNNGV. The CDR3 has 14 residues. CDR3 sequence reads: CASSRSLGSYEQYF. The CDR3 bases are TGTGCCAGCAGTCGCTCACTAGGCTCCTACGAGCAGTACTTC.

V gene TRBV13 combines with J gene TRBJ2-7; 7 nucleotides match TRBD2. V shed 1 base, J shed 2 bases, and the junction held 8 bases outside the gene matches. Germline V gene lookup returns CDR1 PRHDT and CDR2 FYEKMQ (reference sequence). The CDR3 has 16 amino acids. CDR3 DNA: TGTGCCAGCAGCTTAGTTGACGGGGGGAGCCCCTACGAGCAGTACTTC. Translating it yields CASSLVDGGSPYEQYF.